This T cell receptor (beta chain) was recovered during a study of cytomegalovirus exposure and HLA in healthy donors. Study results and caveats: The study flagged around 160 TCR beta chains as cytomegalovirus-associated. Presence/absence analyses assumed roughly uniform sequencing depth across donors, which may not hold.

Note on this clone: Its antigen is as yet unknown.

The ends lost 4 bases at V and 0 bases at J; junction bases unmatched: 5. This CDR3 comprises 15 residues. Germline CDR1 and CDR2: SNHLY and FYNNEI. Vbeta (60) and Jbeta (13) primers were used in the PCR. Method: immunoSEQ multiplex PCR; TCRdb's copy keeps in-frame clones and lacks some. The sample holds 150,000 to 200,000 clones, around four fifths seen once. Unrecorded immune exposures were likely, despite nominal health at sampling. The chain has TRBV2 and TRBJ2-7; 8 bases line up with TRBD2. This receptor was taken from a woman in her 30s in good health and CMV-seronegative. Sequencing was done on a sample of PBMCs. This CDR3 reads CASSAERGSSYEQYF. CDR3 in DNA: TGTGCCAGCAGTGCGGAGCGGGGGAGCTCCTACGAGCAGTACTTC.